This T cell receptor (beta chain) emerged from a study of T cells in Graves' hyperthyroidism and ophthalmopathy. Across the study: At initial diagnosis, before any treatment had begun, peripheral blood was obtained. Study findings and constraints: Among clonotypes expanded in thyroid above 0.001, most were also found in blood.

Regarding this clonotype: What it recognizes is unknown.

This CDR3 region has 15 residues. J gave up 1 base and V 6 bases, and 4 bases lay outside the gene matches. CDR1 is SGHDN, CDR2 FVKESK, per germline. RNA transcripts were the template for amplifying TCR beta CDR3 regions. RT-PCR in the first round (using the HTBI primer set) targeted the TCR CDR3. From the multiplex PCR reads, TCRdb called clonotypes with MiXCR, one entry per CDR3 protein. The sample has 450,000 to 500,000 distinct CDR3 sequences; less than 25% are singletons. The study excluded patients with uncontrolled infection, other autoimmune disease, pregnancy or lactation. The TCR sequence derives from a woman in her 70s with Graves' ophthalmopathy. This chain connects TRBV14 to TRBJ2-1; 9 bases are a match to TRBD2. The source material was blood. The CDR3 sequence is CASRLTSGSYNEQFF. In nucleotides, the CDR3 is TGTGCCAGCAGACTCACTAGCGGGTCCTACAATGAGCAGTTCTTC.